Below, 15 T cell receptor beta chains from the same sample are listed, as sequenced in a study of blood T cell repertoires in COVID-19. Sequencing used immunoSEQ multiplex PCR; TCRdb keeps in-frame clones, though not all of them. The table records a few hundred thousand clones, about nine tenths of them present only once. Sequencing was done on a sample of peripheral blood. Receptors originate from a woman aged 25 to 39 with COVID-19, enrolled during active disease.

A single count supports this clone. The CDR3 DNA sequence: TGTGCCAGTTCCGGGGGGGATCCATACAATGAGCAGTTCTTC. This translates into CASSGGDPYNEQFF. The rearrangement joins TRBV19 to TRBJ2-1; 8 nucleotides match TRBD2. This CDR3 comprises 14 residues. Trimming took 8 bases from V and 4 from J; bases not matched to a gene: 7. From germline, CDR1 is LNHDA and CDR2 SQIVND (reference sequence).

The chain recombines TRBV27 with TRBJ2-5; 9 positions match TRBD2. Germline values: CDR1 MNHEY, CDR2 SMNVEV (reference sequence). The CDR3 covers 13 residues. Trimming at V came to 0 bases and at J to 12 bases, leaving 5 bases not matched to a gene. The CDR3, as DNA: TGTGCCAGCAGTTTATCGTATCGCGGGGGGGAGTACTTC. Amino acids: CASSLSYRGGEYF.

The CDR3 loop is CASSPPTGVHYEQYF. CDR3 nucleotide sequence: TGTGCCAGCAGCCCCCCTACAGGAGTGCATTACGAGCAGTACTTC. This rearrangement joins TRBV5-5 to TRBJ2-7, with D perhaps TRBD1 (5 bases). This CDR3 has 15 residues. Per the germline V gene, CDR1 is SGHKS and CDR2 is YYEKEE (reference sequence). V was pared by 4 bases and J by 4 bases, with 18 bases between.

This clone has a handful of counts. The V and J genes are TRBV6-6 and TRBJ2-7, with TRBD1 as a possible D gene (5 bases). Germline loops: CDR1 MNHNY, CDR2 SVGAGI (reference sequence). This CDR3 is 13 amino acids long. The V end lost 2 bases, the J end lost 1 base, and 6 bases lay between the germline ends. For the CDR3, the DNA is TGTGCCAGCAGTTACGACAGATCCTACGAGCAGTACTTC. Residues: CASSYDRSYEQYF.

The rearrangement links TRBV4-1 to TRBJ1-2; perhaps TRBD1 as D (6 bases). The CDR3 contains 15 residues. Germline values: CDR1 MGHRA, CDR2 YSYEKL. Trimming cost V 2 bases and J 7 bases, with 17 bases left between them. The CDR3 coding sequence is TGCGCCAGCAGCCAACCGGGGTCAGGGGATGGTGGCTACACCTTC. Protein product: CASSQPGSGDGGYTF.

Notes on this clone: The same CDR3 also results from other DNA sequences found in this sample. The V and J genes are TRBV5-1 and TRBJ1-3, with TRBD1 matching over 7 bases. CDR1 and CDR2 from the germline V gene are SGHRS and YFSETQ. The CDR3 has 16 residues. The ends lost 1 base at V and 0 bases at J; junction bases unmatched: 4. CDR3 bases: TGCGCCAGCAGCTTGCTGACAGGGAGCTCTGGAAACACCATATATTTT. It is translated as CASSLLTGSSGNTIYF. Using reference TRBV5-1 and TRBJ1-3 for the parts outside the CDR3, the full variable domain is KAGVTQTPRYLIKTRGQQVTLSCSPISGHRSVSWYQQTPGQGLQFLFEYFSETQRNKGNFPGRFSGRQFSNSRSEMNVSTLELGDSALYLCASSLLTGSSGNTIYFGEGSWLTVV.

This clone was found once. The rearrangement links TRBV11-3 to TRBJ1-5, with 8 bases aligning to TRBD1. The CDR3 spans 16 residues. The V gene end was trimmed by 10 bases and the J gene end by 4 bases; junction bases not matched to a gene: 15. Germline V gives CDR1 SGHNT, CDR2 YENEEA. The CDR3 DNA sequence: TGTGCCACCCAACCCCGCAGGGGGCATGGAAATCAGCCCCAGCATTTT. Residues: CATQPRRGHGNQPQHF.

Only one count was recorded for this clone. The chain carries TRBV7-2 and TRBJ2-7, with 9 bases identical to TRBD2. Germline V lookup: CDR1 SGHTA, CDR2 FQGNSA. This CDR3 has 16 residues. J lost 4 bases, V lost 3 bases, and 10 bases had no gene match. The DNA of the CDR3 is TGTGCCAGCAGCTTGGGACTAGCCGCCGGGCGATACGAGCAGTACTTC. Translated, it gives CASSLGLAAGRYEQYF.

The chain employs TRBV6-5 and TRBJ1-1, with D possibly matching TRBD1 (5 bases). The ends were cut back, 6 bases at V and 8 bases at J, with 19 bases in the middle. CDR1 is MNHEY, CDR2 SVGAGI, per germline. CDR3 size: 14 residues. The CDR3 coding sequence is TGTGCCAGCAGCCCACCTTTCGGGGGGGAGGAAGCTTTCTTT. Its translation: CASSPPFGGEEAFF.

The rearrangement links TRBV5-1 to TRBJ2-3, with 7 nucleotides matching TRBD1. This CDR3 contains 13 residues. In germline, CDR1 is SGHRS, CDR2 YFSETQ. With 6 bases clipped from V and 2 bases from J, the junction kept 3 bases outside the gene matches. As DNA, the CDR3 is TGCGCCAGCACGGACAGGCTCACAGATACGCAGTATTTT. It yields the protein CASTDRLTDTQYF. Full variable domain (rest looked up from reference TRBV5-1 and TRBJ2-3): KAGVTQTPRYLIKTRGQQVTLSCSPISGHRSVSWYQQTPGQGLQFLFEYFSETQRNKGNFPGRFSGRQFSNSRSEMNVSTLELGDSALYLCASTDRLTDTQYFGPGTRLTVL.

Only a few counts were recorded for this clone. This sample includes further DNA sequences coding for the same CDR3. The genes are TRBV6-5 and TRBJ2-7, with D hard to call. Trimming stripped 4 bases from V and 4 bases from J, with 5 bases between. The CDR3 is made up of 11 amino acids. Germline CDR1 reads MNHEY; CDR2 reads SVGAGI. CDR3 nucleotides: TGTGCCAGCAGTTCAAATTACGAGCAGTACTTC. Protein: CASSSNYEQYF.

The chain joins TRBV18 to TRBJ1-5; D remains ambiguous. Trimming shortened V by 3 bases and J by 5 bases, and 14 bases separated the two germline ends. Per germline, CDR1 KGHSH and CDR2 LQKENI. There are 15 residues in the CDR3. This CDR3 reads CASSPGVVQDQPQHF. As DNA, the CDR3 is TGTGCCAGCTCACCGGGCGTCGTTCAGGATCAGCCCCAGCATTTT.

V and J are TRBV19 and TRBJ1-5; a weak D match, TRBD1 (6 bases). The germline V gene has CDR1 LNHDA and CDR2 SQIVND (reference sequence). The CDR3 length is 13 residues. V dropped 11 bases and J dropped 4 bases, with 15 bases sitting between them. In nucleotides, the CDR3 is TGTGCCGTGGGCGGGGGGCTTAATCAGCCCCAGCATTTT. Protein sequence: CAVGGGLNQPQHF.

The rearrangement joins TRBV19 to TRBJ1-5; 10 bases align to TRBD1. V lost 8 bases and J lost 3; bases outside the gene matches: 4. Germline lookup yields CDR1 LNHDA and CDR2 SQIVND (reference sequence). This CDR3 region has 14 residues. This chain's CDR3 is CASHRQGANQPQHF. CDR3 bases: TGTGCCAGTCACCGACAGGGGGCCAATCAGCCCCAGCATTTT. Complete variable domain (other parts from reference TRBV19 and TRBJ1-5): DGGITQSPKYLFRKEGQNVTLSCEQNLNHDAMYWYRQDPGQGLRLIYYSQIVNDFQKGDIAEGYSVSREKKESFPLTVTSAQKNPTAFYLCASHRQGANQPQHFGDGTRLSIL.

The chain has TRBV13 and TRBJ2-1; TRBD2 matches at 13 bases. With 7 bases clipped from V and 12 bases from J, the junction kept 15 bases outside the gene matches. The CDR3 has 16 residues. Germline V gene sequence: CDR1 PRHDT, CDR2 FYEKMQ (reference sequence). The CDR3 here is CASTDSRTSGGWGQFF. The DNA for the CDR3 is TGTGCCAGCACCGATTCCCGGACTAGCGGGGGCTGGGGGCAGTTCTTC.